Each of the 7 T cell receptor beta chains below was sequenced from the same sample in a study of OX40 agonist ivuxolimab in advanced cancers. Clones were read by immunoSEQ multiplex PCR, and TCRdb kept only the in-frame ones, dropping some. The sample carries tens of thousands of clones, 80% to 95% recorded once. This sample comprised CD4+ or CD8+ T cells sorted from blood, obtained in a trial of the OX40 agonist ivuxolimab. The source is an adult with an advanced solid tumor such as melanoma, head and neck, liver or kidney cancer.

The chain recombines TRBV2 with TRBJ2-2; D ambiguous. Germline V gene lookup returns CDR1 SNHLY and CDR2 FYNNEI. This CDR3 region has 16 residues. V lost 0 bases and J 4 bases, leaving 12 bases between the germline ends. CDR3 protein: CASSEALRLRTGELFF. Here the CDR3 DNA reads TGTGCCAGCAGTGAAGCGCTGAGACTCCGCACCGGGGAGCTGTTTTTT.

The chain carries TRBV4-2 and TRBJ1-1; tentative D call: TRBD1 (6 bases). V was trimmed by 0 bases and J by 0 bases, leaving 11 bases between them. CDR1 is LGHNA, CDR2 YNFKEQ, per germline. The CDR3 runs 16 residues. CDR3 sequence: CASSQDRNRVNTEAFF. The CDR3 DNA sequence: TGTGCCAGCAGCCAAGATAGGAACAGGGTGAACACTGAAGCTTTCTTT.

The genes are TRBV7-9 and TRBJ2-3; a weak D match, TRBD2 (6 bases). V lost 3 bases, J lost 1 base, and 17 bases lay in between. Germline V CDR1 and CDR2: SEHNR, FQNEAQ (reference sequence). The CDR3 consists of 17 residues. The CDR3: CASSFALRLERTDTQYF. CDR3 nucleotide sequence: TGTGCCAGCAGCTTTGCCCTTAGACTAGAACGCACAGATACGCAGTATTTT.

V gene TRBV29-1 combines with J gene TRBJ2-3; D possibly corresponds to TRBD2 (6 bases). The CDR3 extends over 12 amino acids. V was trimmed by 5 bases and J by 3 bases, leaving 9 bases between them. CDR1 and CDR2 (germline): SQVTM, ANQGSEA. CDR3 region: CSVRLATDTQYF. The CDR3 nucleotides are TGCAGCGTTCGGCTAGCGACAGATACGCAGTATTTT.

This sequence joins TRBV29-1 and TRBJ2-5; 12 bases are a match to TRBD1. Trimming at V came to 7 bases and at J to 4 bases, leaving 4 bases not matched to a gene. This CDR3 is built from 13 residues. Germline V CDR1 and CDR2: SQVTM, ANQGSEA. CDR3 sequence: CSAGQGARETQYF. Written as DNA, the CDR3 is TGCAGCGCGGGACAGGGGGCGCGAGAGACCCAGTACTTC.

This clone showed up just a few times. The chain couples TRBV27 to TRBJ1-6, with a weak D call TRBD1 (5 bases). The CDR3 spans 14 residues. Germline CDR1 MNHEY, CDR2 SMNVEV (reference sequence). Trimming removed 3 bases at V and 4 bases at J, with 7 bases between. CDR3 loop: CASSFQGYNSPLHF. The CDR3 DNA reads TGTGCCAGCAGTTTCCAGGGATATAATTCACCCCTCCACTTT.

V and J are TRBV19 and TRBJ1-4; D is undetermined. Germline V CDR1 and CDR2: LNHDA, SQIVND (reference sequence). V was clipped by 3 bases and J by 6 bases, with 14 bases between them. This CDR3 contains 15 residues. The CDR3 is CASSMVGSNYEKLFF. In DNA form, the CDR3 reads TGTGCCAGTAGTATGGTGGGCAGTAATTATGAAAAACTGTTTTTT. Complete variable domain (other parts from reference TRBV19 and TRBJ1-4): DGGITQSPKYLFRKEGQNVTLSCEQNLNHDAMYWYRQDPGQGLRLIYYSQIVNDFQKGDIAEGYSVSREKKESFPLTVTSAQKNPTAFYLCASSMVGSNYEKLFFGSGTQLSVL.